These T cell receptor beta chains were read from a single sample in a study of shared clonotypes between healthy human individuals. Clones were sequenced by immunoSEQ multiplex PCR, and TCRdb holds only the in-frame ones, with some missing. Among under 2,000,000 clones listed, roughly 95% were seen once. The sequencing sample was made of naive CD8+ T cells sorted from blood. All receptors come from a man younger than 35 in good health. Both conserved end residues are part of each CDR3. The D gene is left open where the match is weak. Rows may omit the clone size; those that give it use once, few, many or a size class.

d_gene	v_gene	j_gene	abundance	CDR3aa	CDR3nt
NA	TRBV27	TRBJ2-3	NA	CASSLVGVDTQYF	TGTGCCAGCAGTTTGGTAGGGGTAGATACGCAGTATTTT
NA	TRBV2	TRBJ2-5	NA	CASSEAVTQETQYF	TGTGCCAGCAGTGAGGCCGTAACACAAGAGACCCAGTACTTC
NA	TRBV5-1	TRBJ2-1	NA	CASSFGGLYNEQFF	TGCGCCAGCAGCTTTGGGGGACTGTACAATGAGCAGTTCTTC
NA	TRBV5-6	TRBJ2-3	NA	CASSLGGSTDTQYF	TGTGCCAGCAGCTTGGGGGGCAGCACAGATACGCAGTATTTT
NA	TRBV30	TRBJ1-2	few	CAWEGGYGYTF	TGTGCCTGGGAGGGGGGCTATGGCTACACCTTC
NA	TRBV7-9	TRBJ1-1	NA	CASSPPSLTSTENTEAFF	TGTGCCAGCAGCCCACCATCCCTGACGTCGACCGAGAACACTGAAGCTTTCTTT
TRBD2	TRBV2	TRBJ2-3	NA	CASSPTSGGARSTDTQYF	TGTGCCAGCAGTCCGACTAGCGGGGGGGCCCGAAGCACAGATACGCAGTATTTT
TRBD1	TRBV5-1	TRBJ2-5	NA	CASSLSDRASGETQYF	TGCGCCAGCAGCCTATCCGACAGGGCGTCAGGAGAGACCCAGTACTTC
NA	TRBV5-1	TRBJ2-7	NA	CASSLAGRPAYEQYF	TGCGCCAGCAGCTTGGCCGGCAGGCCCGCCTACGAGCAGTACTTC
NA	TRBV20-1	TRBJ2-5	once	CSARGEETQYF	TGCAGTGCCAGGGGAGAAGAGACCCAGTACTTC
NA	TRBV19	TRBJ1-1	NA	CASSMYGGTEAFF	TGTGCCAGTAGTATGTACGGAGGCACTGAAGCTTTCTTT
NA	TRBV18	TRBJ2-7	NA	CASSPGSGAYEQYF	TGTGCCAGCTCACCTGGCAGCGGAGCCTACGAGCAGTACTTC
NA	TRBV30	TRBJ2-7	NA	CACQGFSYEQYF	TGTGCCTGCCAGGGGTTCTCCTACGAGCAGTACTTC
NA	TRBV7-6	TRBJ2-1	NA	CASSLGYNEQFF	TGTGCCAGCAGCTTAGGGTACAATGAGCAGTTCTTC
TRBD1	TRBV6-1	TRBJ2-7	NA	CASNDGTGSYEQYF	TGTGCCAGCAACGATGGGACAGGGTCCTACGAGCAGTACTTC
TRBD1	TRBV19	TRBJ2-1	once	CASSIGTGIINEQFF	TGTGCCAGTAGTATAGGGACAGGGATTATCAATGAGCAGTTCTTC
NA	TRBV9	TRBJ1-2	NA	CALPLEFNGYTF	TGTGCCCTACCCCTCGAATTCAACGGCTACACCTTC
TRBD2	TRBV4-1	TRBJ2-2	NA	CATSGVNTGELFF	TGCGCCACTAGCGGGGTGAACACCGGGGAGCTGTTTTTT
TRBD2	TRBV11-2	TRBJ2-7	NA	CASSFLLAGLYEQYF	TGTGCCAGCAGCTTCTTATTAGCGGGACTCTACGAGCAGTACTTC
NA	TRBV7-8	TRBJ1-4	NA	CASSLFPRAGEKLFF	TGTGCCAGCAGCTTATTCCCCAGGGCAGGTGAAAAACTGTTTTTT
TRBD2	TRBV27	TRBJ2-1	NA	CASTAAGGWHEQFF	TGTGCCAGCACCGCCGCGGGAGGGTGGCATGAGCAGTTCTTC
NA	TRBV6-5	TRBJ2-2	NA	CASSYTGENTGELFF	TGTGCCAGCAGTTATACAGGAGAGAACACCGGGGAGCTGTTTTTT
NA	TRBV19	TRBJ1-5	NA	CASSPLKGSNQPQHF	TGTGCCAGTAGTCCCCTAAAGGGGAGCAATCAGCCCCAGCATTTT
TRBD2	TRBV27	TRBJ2-5	NA	CASSTSAGLGETQYF	TGTGCCAGCAGTACCTCAGCGGGGCTGGGAGAGACCCAGTACTTC
NA	TRBV19	TRBJ2-7	NA	CASRGATAYEQYF	TGTGCCAGCCGCGGGGCCACAGCCTACGAGCAGTACTTC
TRBD2	TRBV7-3	TRBJ2-7	NA	CASSFGPGLFYEQYF	TGTGCCAGCAGTTTTGGCCCGGGACTATTCTACGAGCAGTACTTC
NA	TRBV11-2	TRBJ2-7	NA	CASSLEPDYEQYF	TGTGCCAGCAGCTTAGAGCCAGACTACGAGCAGTACTTC
NA	TRBV28	TRBJ1-2	NA	CASSPLMTGHYGYTF	TGTGCCAGCAGTCCCCTAATGACTGGGCACTATGGCTACACCTTC
NA	TRBV27	TRBJ1-5	NA	CASSILWGVNQPQHF	TGTGCCAGCAGTATCCTTTGGGGCGTCAATCAGCCCCAGCATTTT
TRBD2	TRBV2	TRBJ2-5	NA	CASKSGEGETQYF	TGTGCCAGCAAAAGCGGGGAGGGGGAGACCCAGTACTTC
NA	TRBV27	TRBJ1-1	NA	CASSLRQGGTEAFF	TGTGCCAGCAGTTTACGGCAGGGAGGCACTGAAGCTTTCTTT
NA	TRBV27	TRBJ2-1	once	CASSLRQVGGNEQFF	TGTGCCAGCAGTTTACGGCAGGTTGGGGGCAATGAGCAGTTCTTC
NA	TRBV1	TRBJ2-7	NA	CTSSGRGTGLYEQYF	TGCACCAGCAGCGGCCGGGGGACAGGGCTTTACGAGCAGTACTTC
NA	TRBV27	TRBJ1-2	NA	CASSMIQGGYGYTF	TGTGCCAGCAGTATGATACAGGGTGGCTATGGCTACACCTTC
TRBD1	TRBV28	TRBJ2-7	NA	CASRDRTGDEQYF	TGTGCCAGCAGGGATAGGACAGGGGACGAGCAGTACTTC
NA	TRBV7-9	TRBJ1-2	NA	CASSSREGVGNGYTF	TGTGCCAGCAGCTCCCGGGAGGGGGTTGGGAATGGCTACACCTTC
TRBD1	TRBV4-1	TRBJ1-5	NA	CASSQAGTGDQPQHF	TGCGCCAGCAGCCAAGCGGGGACAGGGGATCAGCCCCAGCATTTT
NA	TRBV29-1	TRBJ1-2	NA	CSVVPTGIHGYTF	TGCAGCGTTGTTCCTACAGGGATACATGGCTACACCTTC
NA	TRBV19	TRBJ1-2	NA	CASRPSEGVTGYTF	TGTGCCAGTAGACCGAGTGAGGGGGTTACCGGCTACACCTTC
NA	TRBV30	TRBJ2-1	NA	CAWSGGAGEQFF	TGTGCCTGGAGTGGGGGGGCAGGAGAGCAGTTCTTC